These 18 T cell receptor beta chains originate from one sample sequenced in a study of early T cells in non-severe SARS-CoV-2 infection. TCRdb itself ran the 5' RACE reads through MiXCR, one entry per CDR3 protein. The data hold tens of thousands of distinct CDR3 sequences, with less than 11% observed a single time. Sequences were derived from whole blood, sampled at baseline. These receptors all come from an adult who was a healthcare worker with PCR-confirmed SARS-CoV-2 infection or an uninfected control (not recorded which).

This clonotype has at least ten counts. V usage is TRBV11-3 and J usage is TRBJ2-1; D possibly corresponds to TRBD2 (5 bases). V lost 6 bases, J lost 0 bases, and 9 bases lay in between. This CDR3 is built from 14 residues. Germline loops: CDR1 SGHNT, CDR2 YENEEA. The CDR3 region has the DNA TGTGCCAGCAGTTTACGGGACTCCTACAATGAGCAGTTCTTC. Residues: CASSLRDSYNEQFF.

This clonotype was observed at least ten times. The chain joins TRBV5-4 to TRBJ1-2, with D maybe TRBD1 (5 bases). CDR1 is SGHNT, CDR2 YYREEE, per germline (reference sequence). Trimming shortened V by 0 bases and J by 4 bases, and 13 bases separated the two germline ends. There are 15 residues in the CDR3. The CDR3 loop is CASSLVAREGYGYTF. CDR3 nucleotide sequence: TGTGCCAGCAGCTTGGTCGCCAGGGAGGGCTATGGCTACACCTTC.

The DNA for the CDR3 is TGTGCCAGCAGCCATAGGGGGCTCGCCTACGAGCAGTACTTC. Translation: CASSHRGLAYEQYF. The chain employs TRBV3-1 and TRBJ2-7, with 7 bases lining up with TRBD1. CDR1 and CDR2 (germline): LGHDT, YNNKEL (reference sequence). With 3 bases clipped from V and 2 bases from J, the junction kept 4 bases outside the gene matches. The CDR3 is made up of 14 amino acids.

This clonotype was seen at least ten times. The chain employs TRBV6-5 and TRBJ2-3; 9 bases align to TRBD2. V shed 7 bases, J shed 0 bases, and the junction held 5 bases outside the gene matches. Germline V gives CDR1 MNHEY, CDR2 SVGAGI. This CDR3 has 15 residues. The CDR3 region has the DNA TGTGCCAGCACCCGAACTAGCGGGAGCACAGATACGCAGTATTTT. Protein product: CASTRTSGSTDTQYF.

The V gene is TRBV14, the J gene TRBJ1-2, with D unresolved. The germline V gene has CDR1 SGHDN and CDR2 FVKESK. The CDR3 length is 13 residues. The ends were cut back, 6 bases at V and 8 bases at J, with 16 bases in the middle. The CDR3 region has the DNA TGTGCCAGCAGTCCGACCCTCTCGGGCGGCTACACCTTC. Amino acid sequence: CASSPTLSGGYTF. Drawing the rest from reference TRBV14 and TRBJ1-2, the complete variable domain is EAGVTQFPSHSVIEKGQTVTLRCDPISGHDNLYWYRRVMGKEIKFLLHFVKESKQDESGMPNNRFLAERTGGTYSTLKVQPAELEDSGVYFCASSPTLSGGYTFGSGTRLTVV.

This sequence joins TRBV6-5 and TRBJ1-1; no reliable D call. This CDR3 has 15 residues. Trimming cost V 8 bases and J 3 bases, with 19 bases left between them. In germline, CDR1 is MNHEY, CDR2 SVGAGI. The CDR3 DNA sequence: TGTGCCAGCCCCCCAAAGGGCAAGTTCTACACTGAAGCTTTCTTT. Protein sequence: CASPPKGKFYTEAFF.

This clonotype has just one count. The CDR3 reads CASTHSGRPQETQYF. The CDR3 nucleotides read TGTGCCAGCACCCATAGCGGGAGGCCCCAAGAGACCCAGTACTTC. J is TRBJ2-5 and V is TRBV9, with 10 bases fitting TRBD2. Germline V lookup: CDR1 SGDLS, CDR2 YYNGEE. J was trimmed by 1 base and V by 6 bases; bases with no gene match: 6. CDR3 length: 15 residues.

This clonotype was observed many times. V and J are TRBV7-2 and TRBJ2-1; D gene unclear. CDR3 size: 14 residues. Germline V gives CDR1 SGHTA, CDR2 FQGNSA. Deletions cut 3 bases from V and 0 bases from J, with 6 bases between. CDR3 DNA sequence: TGTGCCAGCAGCTTCCAGAGCTCCTACAATGAGCAGTTCTTC. Translating it yields CASSFQSSYNEQFF. The variable domain in full, with the rest retrieved from reference TRBV7-2 and TRBJ2-1, is GAGVSQSPSNKVTEKGKDVELRCDPISGHTALYWYRQSLGQGLEFLIYFQGNSAPDKSGLPSDRFSAERTGGSVSTLTIQRTQQEDSAVYLCASSFQSSYNEQFFGPGTRLTVL.

This rearrangement joins TRBV5-4 to TRBJ1-1, with D possibly being TRBD1 (6 bases). The V gene lost 1 base and the J gene lost 3 bases, with 13 bases spanning the gap. The CDR3 loop spans 15 amino acids. Germline V gene data show CDR1 as SGHNT and CDR2 as YYREEE (reference sequence). The CDR3 region is CASSLQGRRDTEAFF. For the CDR3, the DNA is TGTGCCAGCAGCTTGCAGGGGCGCAGGGACACTGAAGCTTTCTTT.

The rearrangement joins TRBV9 to TRBJ2-1; possibly TRBD2 for D (6 bases). Germline CDR1 is SGDLS and CDR2 is YYNGEE. Trimming shortened V by 4 bases and J by 0 bases, and 17 bases separated the two germline ends. This CDR3 comprises 17 residues. The CDR3 nucleotides are TGTGCCAGCAGCACACCTAGCGTAGCACTCTCCTACAATGAGCAGTTCTTC. This encodes CASSTPSVALSYNEQFF.

The CDR3 here is CASSVQQGSTQPQHF. CDR3 sequence (DNA): TGTGCCAGCAGCGTCCAACAGGGGTCAACTCAGCCCCAGCATTTT. This chain links TRBV7-2 with TRBJ1-5; 7 positions match TRBD1. This CDR3 region has 15 residues. The junction had 10 bases not matched to a gene; V was cut back by 5 bases and J by 6 bases. Germline V CDR1 and CDR2: SGHTA, FQGNSA.

This rearrangement joins TRBV5-1 to TRBJ1-1; maybe TRBD1 (5 bases). V dropped 5 bases and J dropped 0 bases, with 8 bases sitting between them. The length of the CDR3 is 13 residues. CDR1 is SGHRS and CDR2 is YFSETQ in the germline V gene. The CDR3 DNA reads as TGCGCCAGCAGGACAGAGATGAACACTGAAGCTTTCTTT. Translated, it gives CASRTEMNTEAFF.

This clonotype was counted only a few times. V usage is TRBV7-2 and J usage is TRBJ2-7; D remains unclear. The CDR3 loop spans 13 amino acids. CDR1 is SGHTA and CDR2 is FQGNSA in the germline V gene. Deletions cut 3 bases from V and 4 bases from J, with 10 bases between. The CDR3 nucleotides are TGTGCCAGCAGCTTTGAGGTGGGGTACGAGCAGTACTTC. It codes for CASSFEVGYEQYF.

The rearrangement links TRBV7-3 to TRBJ2-3; TRBD1 might be the D (5 bases). CDR1 and CDR2 (germline): SGHTA, FQGTGA. Trimming cost V 2 bases and J 0 bases, with 9 bases left between them. The CDR3 runs to 15 residues. The CDR3 loop reads CASSLSGQSTDTQYF. In DNA, the CDR3 is TGTGCCAGCAGCTTATCTGGACAAAGCACAGATACGCAGTATTTT.

The J gene is TRBJ2-1, the V gene TRBV5-1; 7 bases fit TRBD2. The CDR3 totals 16 residues. With 4 bases clipped from V and 3 bases from J, the junction kept 10 bases outside the gene matches. Germline-derived CDR1 and CDR2 are SGHRS and YFSETQ. CDR3 loop: CASSTSAGALYNEQFF. For the CDR3, the DNA is TGCGCCAGCAGCACCTCCGCGGGAGCCCTCTACAATGAGCAGTTCTTC.

This clonotype was counted at least ten times. The CDR3 nucleotides read TGTGCCAGCAGCTTAGCCTTCAGTGGGCAAGAGACCCAGTACTTC. Amino acids: CASSLAFSGQETQYF. V is TRBV7-6 and J is TRBJ2-5, with D hard to call. Germline CDR1 reads SGHVS; CDR2 reads FNYEAQ. The CDR3 extends over 15 amino acids. V shed 0 bases and J shed 2 bases, with 10 bases lying between them.

The rearrangement links TRBV2 to TRBJ1-1; D not resolved. V was clipped by 4 bases and J by 1 base, with 7 bases between them. The CDR3 is 13 amino acids. Germline V gene data show CDR1 as SNHLY and CDR2 as FYNNEI. The CDR3 sequence is CASSVMGNTEAFF. The CDR3 bases are TGTGCCAGCAGTGTTATGGGGAACACTGAAGCTTTCTTT.

Here the CDR3 DNA reads TGTGCCAGCAGCGGGGGGAGCGGGAGGGCAGAAGAGCAGTACTTC. This codes for CASSGGSGRAEEQYF. V is TRBV5-4 and J is TRBJ2-7; 10 nucleotides line up with TRBD2. The CDR3 has 15 amino acids. Trimming removed 4 bases from V and 7 bases from J; junction bases left unmatched: 11. CDR1 and CDR2 from the germline V gene are SGHNT and YYREEE (reference sequence).